This T cell receptor beta chain came from a study of blood T cells in healthy people across ages. Findings of the study overall: With donor CMV status unknown, expanded clonotype changes were possibly confounded.

A J-beta primer mix and a sample-barcoded 5' primer were used in a second PCR of roughly 7 to 12 cycles. The template-switch adaptor was a 5' adaptor with 12 random nucleotides. It tagged each cDNA molecule. TCRdb re-analysed the 5' RACE reads in MiXCR, keeping a single row per CDR3 protein. The table lists about 780,000 distinct CDR3 sequences, 35% to 50% of them singletons. The donors, all healthy, were Caucasians living in Russia, aged about 6 to 100. This clonotype occurred many times. As yet, its antigen is unknown. The sequence came from an older man in good health. The specimen was blood.

The CDR3 DNA is TGTGCCAGCTCCGGGGACACAGATACGCAGTATTTT. It translates to CASSGDTDTQYF. The chain uses TRBV2 and TRBJ2-3, with D tentatively TRBD2 (5 bases). CDR1 is SNHLY and CDR2 is FYNNEI in the germline V gene. CDR3 length: 12 residues. V was trimmed by 8 bases and J by 2 bases, leaving 8 bases between them.